This entry lists 28 T cell receptor beta chains sequenced from one sample in a study of breast tumors, draining lymph nodes, adjacent tissues (dated by TCRdb to between 2015 and 2016). The axillary draining lymph nodes of breast cancer patients were the source of the lymph node samples. The method behind the library was multiplex PCR. The run used an Illumina HiSeq 2000. TCRdb took the public reads, trimmed them with fastp at Q25, ran MiXCR for clone calling and kept in-frame beta chains. A single entry per CDR3 protein holds the most common genes and DNA from its merged rows. This sample gives about 270,000 distinct CDR3 sequences in total; around 31% of them show up just once. The ten largest account for about 1.2% of the sample. The sequencing input was axillary lymph node tissue. Every receptor here comes from a female donor with breast cancer. Some clones in this sample may be carry-over from other donors' samples.

This clonotype was counted between two and nine times. This chain uses TRBV6-1 with TRBJ2-5, with 13 bases matching TRBD2. V trimming: 9 bases; J trimming: 3 bases; junction bases outside the gene matches: 7. Germline CDR1 is MNHNS and CDR2 is SASEGT. This CDR3 spans 15 amino acids. CDR3 DNA: TGTGCCAGTTGGACTAGCGGGAGCCATAAAGAGACCCAGTACTTC. Its translation is CASWTSGSHKETQYF.

The CDR3: CARRAPAHTGERFGWQGGGYTF. The DNA for the CDR3 is TGTGCCAGAAGGGCGCCCGCGCACACCGGGGAGAGGTTCGGTTGGCAGGGGGGTGGCTACACCTTC. The rearrangement links TRBV2 to TRBJ1-2; 7 bases align to TRBD1. There are 22 residues in the CDR3. Germline CDR1 SNHLY, CDR2 FYNNEI. V shed 9 bases and J 7 bases; nucleotides not matched to a gene: 38.

Comment on this clonotype: Germline and junction disagree at one end, which may indicate a read error. This sequence joins TRBV12-3 or TRBV12-4 and TRBJ1-2; 9 positions match TRBD1. The CDR3 sequence is 15 residues long. CDR3 in DNA: TGTGCCAGCAGTCCGGCCGGGACAGGGATGCGAGGCTGCACCTTC. Residues: CASSPAGTGMRGCTF.

This clonotype was seen at least ten times. In DNA, the CDR3 is TGTGCCAGCAGTTCACCCTGGACAGGGGACGTCTATGGCTACACCTTC. Amino acids: CASSSPWTGDVYGYTF. The rearrangement uses TRBV12-3 or TRBV12-4 and TRBJ1-2; 9 bases map to TRBD1. This CDR3 region has 16 residues. The J segment lost 4 bases and the V segment lost 4 bases, leaving 10 bases of the junction unmatched.

This clonotype was counted many times. The CDR3 spells CASGRYTGELFF. DNA of the CDR3: TGTGCCAGCGGACGATACACCGGGGAGCTGTTTTTT. The rearrangement uses TRBV11-1 and TRBJ2-2; unclear D gene. CDR1 and CDR2 from the germline V gene are SGHAT and FQDESV (reference sequence). This CDR3 has 12 amino acids. Trimming left V 8 bases short and J 3 bases short, with 7 bases between.

The chain recombines TRBV25-1 with TRBJ2-3; 7 positions match TRBD2. This CDR3 has 15 amino acids. Unmatched junction bases numbered 10, after V lost 9 bases and J lost 1 base. Germline V gene sequence: CDR1 MGHDK, CDR2 SYGVNS. CDR3: CARRRGLAGTDTQYF. In DNA, the CDR3 is TGTGCCAGGAGAAGAGGGCTAGCGGGCACAGATACGCAGTATTTT.

The chain links TRBV10-1 to TRBJ1-4; D gene unclear. The germline gives CDR1 WNHNN, CDR2 SYGVQD (reference sequence). CDR3 length: 15 residues. The V and J ends lost 4 bases and 3 bases respectively, with 12 bases between them. In DNA form, the CDR3 reads TGCGCCAGCAGTGGGACTAGCGGGGCTAATGAAAAACTGTTTTTT. The encoded protein is CASSGTSGANEKLFF.

There are many counts of this clonotype. The chain is built from TRBV20-1 and TRBJ2-7, with 8 positions matching TRBD1. The CDR3 runs to 14 residues. After removal of 3 bases from V and 1 base from J, the junction contained 5 bases not matched to a gene. Per germline, CDR1 DFQATT and CDR2 SNEGSKA (reference sequence). CDR3 amino acids: CSAREGQGSYEQYF. CDR3 DNA: TGCAGTGCTAGGGAAGGACAGGGTTCCTACGAGCAGTACTTC.

In this sample, this clonotype turned up many times. CDR3 loop: CASSPWDFNTGELFF. The CDR3 bases are TGTGCCAGCAGCCCCTGGGACTTCAACACCGGGGAGCTGTTTTTT. The chain combines TRBV7-8 with TRBJ2-2, with D possibly matching TRBD2 (6 bases). The V gene's germline CDR1 is SGHVS and CDR2 FQNEAQ. Between the trimmed V and J ends, which lost 5 bases and 2 bases, there was a span of 12 bases. The CDR3 loop spans 15 amino acids.

This clonotype was recorded at least ten times. The rearrangement joins TRBV10-3 to TRBJ2-3; 8 bases agree with TRBD2. V shed 4 bases and J 0 bases; nucleotides not matched to a gene: 9. CDR3 length: 17 amino acids. CDR1 and CDR2 (germline): ENHRY, SYGVKD. The CDR3 DNA sequence: TGTGCCATCAGTGGAGGGGATCGGGGGGGGAGCACAGATACGCAGTATTTT. Amino acid sequence: CAISGGDRGGSTDTQYF.

V usage is TRBV6-6 and J usage is TRBJ2-1; 13 nucleotides line up with TRBD2. Germline V lookup: CDR1 MNHNY, CDR2 SVGAGI (reference sequence). There are 15 residues in the CDR3. V shed 5 bases and J 10 bases; nucleotides not matched to a gene: 8. The CDR3 reads CASSITSGRGREQFF. Here the CDR3 DNA reads TGTGCCAGCAGTATAACTAGCGGGAGGGGTAGGGAGCAGTTCTTC.

This clonotype was counted only a few times. The chain uses TRBV5-4 and TRBJ2-1; D is undetermined. Trimming left V 2 bases short and J 1 base short, with 13 bases between. The CDR3 length is 16 residues. Looked up from germline, CDR1 is SGHNT and CDR2 is YYREEE (reference sequence). This chain's CDR3 is CASSFSILTSYNEQFF. DNA for the CDR3: TGTGCCAGCAGCTTTTCCATACTTACGTCCTACAATGAGCAGTTCTTC.

The table lists this clonotype with many counts. Compared with germline, one end of the junction differs, possibly owing to a read error. The chain combines TRBV6-6 with TRBJ2-7; D gene unclear. This CDR3 has 14 residues. Germline CDR1 is MNHNY and CDR2 is SVGAGI (reference sequence). The CDR3 is CASSHSVFSYEQYF. CDR3 sequence (DNA): TGTGCCAGCAGTCACTCGGTCTTCTCCTACGAGCAGTACTTC.

This clonotype was found many times. V and J are TRBV9 and TRBJ2-2, with D perhaps matching TRBD1 or TRBD2 (6 bases each). Germline V gene sequence: CDR1 SGDLS, CDR2 YYNGEE. CDR3 length: 16 residues. V was shortened by 4 bases and J by 0 bases, with 13 bases between the two germline ends. CDR3: CASSPRGAPNTGELFF. The CDR3 region has the DNA TGTGCCAGCAGCCCGAGGGGGGCCCCGAACACCGGGGAGCTGTTTTTT.

Regarding this clonotype: The junction does not match germline at one end; this may be a read error. The chain's CDR3 is CASSHSKRTGDYGYTF. The CDR3 DNA follows: TGTGCCAGCAGTCACTCGAAGAGGACAGGCGACTATGGCTACACCTTC. The chain combines TRBV6-5 with TRBJ1-2; 7 positions match TRBD1. Germline V gives CDR1 MNHEY, CDR2 SVGAGI. This CDR3 has 16 amino acids.

This clonotype occurred many times. This sequence joins TRBV5-1 and TRBJ2-7; D may correspond to TRBD1 or TRBD2 (6 bases each). Looked up from germline, CDR1 is SGHRS and CDR2 is YFSETQ. The CDR3 is 14 residues long. Deletions cut 2 bases from V and 5 bases from J, with 14 bases between. CDR3 coding DNA: TGCGCCAGCAGCTTCCTTTCGGGGGCGCACGAGCAGTACTTC. This codes for CASSFLSGAHEQYF.

This clonotype was counted ten times or more. This chain uses TRBV6-5 with TRBJ1-4, with no clear D. This CDR3 contains 16 residues. Germline V gives CDR1 MNHEY, CDR2 SVGAGI. Trimming took off 5 bases at V and 0 bases at J, with 13 bases between the two ends. The CDR3 DNA follows: TGTGCCAGCAGTAGTAAGGGATTTGCAACTAATGAAAAACTGTTTTTT. It specifies CASSSKGFATNEKLFF.

The chain links TRBV7-9 to TRBJ2-5; 8 bases align to TRBD2. V gave up 4 bases and J gave up 4 bases; unmatched junction bases: 2. CDR3 size: 13 residues. Germline V gives CDR1 SEHNR, CDR2 FQNEAQ (reference sequence). CDR3 DNA: TGTGCCAGCAGCTGGGGGACTAGAGAGACCCAGTACTTC. Protein sequence: CASSWGTRETQYF.

This clonotype has at least ten counts. The chain recombines TRBV6-1 with TRBJ2-1; D is uncertain. The germline V gene encodes CDR1 MNHNS and CDR2 SASEGT. The CDR3 length is 13 residues. Trimming removed 5 bases at V and 4 bases at J, with 9 bases between. The CDR3 region has the DNA TGTGCCAGCAGTCCAGGACCATACAATGAGCAGTTCTTC. It encodes CASSPGPYNEQFF.

This clonotype was seen ten or more times. The chain joins TRBV5-6 to TRBJ2-7; 7 bases align to TRBD1. Germline V gene data show CDR1 as SGHDT and CDR2 as YYEEEE. The length of the CDR3 is 15 residues. The junction had 11 bases not matched to a gene; V was cut back by 4 bases and J by 4 bases. The CDR3 protein is CASSKDRSVGYEQYF. CDR3 nucleotide sequence: TGTGCCAGCAGCAAGGACAGGTCGGTTGGATACGAGCAGTACTTC.

This clonotype was detected ten times or more. This rearrangement joins TRBV25-1 to TRBJ2-2; 8 nucleotides align to TRBD2. Germline assignment: CDR1 MGHDK and CDR2 SYGVNS. The CDR3 has 14 residues. Losses at the gene ends were 4 bases for V and 9 bases for J; bases not matched to a gene: 7. The CDR3 bases are TGTGCCAGCAGTGCCCTAGGACTAGCCCGGGAGCTGTTTTTT. It codes for CASSALGLARELFF.

Concerning this clonotype itself: A much larger clone differs by one base, so this may be a read error. The gene calls are TRBV11-2 and TRBJ2-1; D is possibly TRBD2 (5 bases). Germline CDR1 is SGHAT and CDR2 is FQNNGV. This CDR3 region has 15 residues. CDR3 in amino acids: CASSLEVSEGNEQLF. DNA for the CDR3: TGTGCCAGCAGCTTAGAAGTTAGCGAGGGCAATGAGCAGCTCTTC.

The chain uses TRBV27 and TRBJ2-1; maybe TRBD1 (6 bases). The germline V gene has CDR1 MNHEY and CDR2 SMNVEV (reference sequence). V was clipped by 6 bases and J by 8 bases, with 23 bases between them. The CDR3 runs to 16 residues. CDR3: CASSHISGTTNDEQFF. In nucleotides, the CDR3 is TGTGCCAGCAGCCACATCTCCGGGACAACTAACGATGAGCAGTTCTTC.

This clonotype has ten or more counts. The chain carries TRBV7-9 and TRBJ2-5, with D perhaps TRBD1 or TRBD2 (5 bases each). Germline-derived CDR1 and CDR2 are SEHNR and FQNEAQ (reference sequence). This CDR3 has 14 amino acids. Trimming removed 0 bases at V and 5 bases at J, with 10 bases between. As DNA, the CDR3 is TGTGCCAGCAGCTTAGCGGCCGGGACGGAGACCCAGTACTTC. This translates into CASSLAAGTETQYF.

This chain connects TRBV6-2 or TRBV6-3 to TRBJ2-1; D perhaps matches TRBD2 (6 bases). The CDR3 has 12 residues. Trimming removed 6 bases at V and 7 bases at J, with 10 bases between. Germline CDR1 and CDR2: MNHEY and SVGEGT. The CDR3 bases are TGTGCCAGCAGATTCCGGGGGAATGAGCAGTTCTTC. This translates into CASRFRGNEQFF.

This clonotype was seen ten or more times. The chain carries TRBV10-3 and TRBJ1-6; the match to TRBD1 covers 9 bases. CDR1 and CDR2 from the germline V gene are ENHRY and SYGVKD. CDR3 length: 16 residues. V lost 7 bases to trimming and J lost 6 bases; unmatched junction nucleotides: 10. CDR3 nucleotide sequence: TGTGCCATCAAGGCCAGCGGGGGACAGGGTAATTCACCCCTCCACTTT. Amino acid sequence: CAIKASGGQGNSPLHF.

On this clonotype itself: This may stem from a read error, because a much larger clone lies one nucleotide away. The V gene is TRBV10-2, the J gene TRBJ2-7; D gene unclear. The ends were cut back, 11 bases at V and 5 bases at J, with 19 bases in the middle. This CDR3 has 13 amino acids. The germline V gene has CDR1 WSHSY and CDR2 SAAADI. CDR3 nucleotides: TGCGCCGGCAACCCCGGCCAAGGGCACGAGCAGTACTTC. Amino acid sequence: CAGNPGQGHEQYF.

This clonotype was observed many times. The chain combines TRBV11-2 with TRBJ2-3, with D hard to call. Germline V CDR1 and CDR2: SGHAT, FQNNGV. Trimming left V 5 bases short and J 1 base short, with 10 bases between. The CDR3 covers 14 residues. CDR3 DNA: TGTGCCAGCAGCGCCATTAGGGGCACAGATACGCAGTATTTT. Amino acid sequence: CASSAIRGTDTQYF.